The 12 T cell receptor beta chains reported below all come from one sample, sequenced in a study of T cells after posttransplantation cyclophosphamide. Clones were read by immunoSEQ multiplex PCR, and TCRdb kept only the in-frame ones, dropping some. The sample records about 66,000 clones, just over 90% being singletons. Material: PBMCs. These receptors all come from a woman aged 25 to 39 in good health and a related stem cell transplant donor.

The chain employs TRBV5-6 and TRBJ2-7, with 7 bases matching TRBD2. The CDR3 consists of 13 residues. Trimming at V came to 3 bases and at J to 0 bases, leaving 0 bases not matched to a gene. Per the germline V gene, CDR1 is SGHDT and CDR2 is YYEEEE. CDR3 loop: CASSSGGSYEQYF. CDR3 DNA sequence: TGTGCCAGCAGCTCGGGGGGCTCCTACGAGCAGTACTTC.

The gene calls are TRBV27 and TRBJ2-7, with 7 nucleotides matching TRBD1. Germline V gene sequence: CDR1 MNHEY, CDR2 SMNVEV (reference sequence). The CDR3 consists of 16 residues. V was pared by 4 bases and J by 5 bases, with 14 bases of the junction left unmatched. DNA of the CDR3: TGTGCCAGCAGTTCACGTACCCCGGGACAGCTGGACGAGCAGTACTTC. Amino acids: CASSSRTPGQLDEQYF.

The chain couples TRBV27 to TRBJ1-3; D gene ambiguous. Germline CDR1 and CDR2: MNHEY and SMNVEV (reference sequence). CDR3 length: 13 amino acids. Trimming took 1 base from V and 2 from J, leaving 3 bases between them. Here the CDR3 reads CASSLLAGNTIYF. CDR3 nucleotides: TGTGCCAGCAGTTTATTAGCTGGAAACACCATATATTTT.

The chain uses TRBV19 and TRBJ2-1, with D perhaps TRBD1 (6 bases). The CDR3 spans 14 residues. CDR1 is LNHDA and CDR2 is SQIVND in the germline V gene (reference sequence). The V end was cut by 4 bases, the J end by 9 bases, with 16 bases between. The CDR3 nucleotides read TGTGCCAGTAGTACCTGGGACACAAGCAGTGAGCAGTTCTTC. This encodes CASSTWDTSSEQFF.

The chain has TRBV6-4 and TRBJ2-3; D might be TRBD1 or TRBD2, each matching 7 bases. Trimming shortened V by 5 bases and J by 1 base, and 16 bases separated the two germline ends. CDR1 and CDR2 (germline): MRHNA, SNTAGT. The CDR3 length is 16 residues. The CDR3 DNA follows: TGTGCCAGCAGTTTGGGAGGGACAGTGGGCACAGATACGCAGTATTTT. Translation gives CASSLGGTVGTDTQYF.

The chain is built from TRBV6-5 and TRBJ1-4; D may be TRBD1 (5 bases). The CDR3 runs 12 residues. The germline V gene encodes CDR1 MNHEY and CDR2 SVGAGI. The ends were cut back, 8 bases at V and 8 bases at J, with 12 bases in the middle. This chain's CDR3 is CASGGKKEKLFF. The DNA of the CDR3 is TGTGCCAGCGGGGGGAAGAAGGAAAAACTGTTTTTT.

The chain is built from TRBV28 and TRBJ2-7; 8 nucleotides line up with TRBD1. The CDR3 covers 13 residues. The ends lost 3 bases at V and 7 bases at J; junction bases unmatched: 5. Germline lookup yields CDR1 MDHEN and CDR2 SYDVKM. The CDR3 here is CASSLDRVGEQYF. In nucleotides, the CDR3 is TGTGCCAGCAGTTTGGACAGGGTGGGAGAGCAGTACTTC.

In its sample, this clone was seen once. The chain employs TRBV6-6 and TRBJ1-2; D is undetermined. The CDR3 is 12 amino acids. Trimming stripped 6 bases from V and 3 bases from J, with 8 bases between. Germline assignment: CDR1 MNHNY and CDR2 SVGAGI (reference sequence). In nucleotides, the CDR3 is TGTGCCAGCAGATCCGCGGACTATGGCTACACCTTC. Its protein is CASRSADYGYTF.

The rearrangement joins TRBV18 to TRBJ2-7, with D hard to call. V was shortened by 0 bases and J by 2 bases, with 8 bases between the two germline ends. This CDR3 contains 14 residues. The V gene's germline CDR1 is KGHSH and CDR2 LQKENI. The CDR3 loop reads CASSPPSVTYEQYF. CDR3 DNA: TGTGCCAGCTCACCACCGTCGGTGACCTACGAGCAGTACTTC.

J is TRBJ2-1 and V is TRBV11-2; D gene unclear. Trimming stripped 2 bases from V and 2 bases from J, with 10 bases between. CDR1 and CDR2 from the germline V gene are SGHAT and FQNNGV. This CDR3 is built from 15 residues. The CDR3 nucleotides are TGTGCCAGCAGCTTAAGGCCCCAAGCCTACAATGAGCAGTTCTTC. This gives the protein CASSLRPQAYNEQFF. Drawing the rest from reference TRBV11-2 and TRBJ2-1, the complete variable domain is EAGVAQSPRYKIIEKRQSVAFWCNPISGHATLYWYQQILGQGPKLLIQFQNNGVVDDSQLPKDRFSAERLKGVDSTLKIQPAKLEDSAVYLCASSLRPQAYNEQFFGPGTRLTVL.

This sequence joins TRBV28 and TRBJ1-2; tentatively, D is TRBD1 (5 bases). The CDR3 has 13 amino acids. Germline CDR1 and CDR2: MDHEN and SYDVKM. Deletions cut 6 bases from V and 7 bases from J, with 15 bases between. In DNA form, the CDR3 reads TGTGCCAGCAGGATCCAGGGACGGTCTGGCTACACCTTC. It codes for CASRIQGRSGYTF.

This sequence joins TRBV15 and TRBJ2-3; 11 bases are shared with TRBD1. CDR3 length: 15 residues. V was clipped by 5 bases and J by 3 bases; unmatched bases: 4. Germline CDR1 and CDR2: LNHNV and YYDKDF (reference sequence). This CDR3 reads CATSPRDRGTDTQYF. The CDR3 DNA is TGTGCCACCAGCCCGCGGGACAGGGGGACAGATACGCAGTATTTT.